This TCR beta chain was profiled in a study of regulatory T cells in long-lasting Graves disease. Findings and limits, study-wide: Favoring TRBV28, TRBJ1-2 and TRBJ2-5 was a feature seen in persistent disease. The work looked only at peripheral blood and did not look at thyroid tissue.

With respect to this clonotype: Its antigen is currently unknown.

The authors built TCR beta libraries using iRepertoire HTBI primers and Arm-PCR of CDR3 regions. TCRdb processed the multiplex PCR reads anew with MiXCR; each CDR3 protein has one entry. The table records 500,000 to 800,000 distinct CDR3 sequences, about 30% of them present only once. V dropped 0 bases and J dropped 6 bases, with 10 bases sitting between them. The CDR3 is 13 residues long. Germline V gene lookup returns CDR1 SGHRS and CDR2 YFSETQ. Time point of the sample: persistent/refractory GD, antithyroid drugs over 5 years with positive TRAb. Construction of the TCR library relied on RNA isolated from PBMCs.

This specimen consisted of peripheral blood mononuclear cells (PBMCs), obtained when the disease was refractory, from a patient treated with antithyroid drugs. The receptor comes from a female donor with Graves disease. This chain links TRBV5-1 with TRBJ2-7; D is unresolved. CDR3 sequence: CASSLVTQSEQYF. In DNA form, the CDR3 reads TGCGCCAGCAGCTTGGTTACCCAAAGCGAGCAGTACTTC.